Listed here are 22 T cell receptor beta chains from one sample, sequenced in a study of memory CD8 T cells in hepatitis C reinfection. Time point meaning: pre-reinfection, 55 to 20 weeks before reinfection detection. TCR sequencing was done directly ex vivo on sorted cells, without expansion in vitro. TCRdb's copy holds only in-frame clones and misses some; the assay was immunoSEQ multiplex PCR. The table lists 50,000 or so clones, 89% of them singletons. The sample consisted of naive CD8+ T cells sorted from blood. Every receptor here comes from a man aged 18 to 30 with hepatitis C virus infection.

The chain recombines TRBV5-1 with TRBJ2-2; 7 bases match TRBD2. The CDR3 is made up of 16 amino acids. Unmatched junction bases numbered 7, after V lost 4 bases and J lost 1 base. The V gene's germline CDR1 is SGHRS and CDR2 YFSETQ. The CDR3 coding sequence is TGCGCCAGCAGCCTCCCGACTAGCCGGAACACCGGGGAGCTGTTTTTT. Its protein product is CASSLPTSRNTGELFF.

This chain uses TRBV19 with TRBJ2-1; the match to TRBD2 covers 9 bases. Looked up from germline, CDR1 is LNHDA and CDR2 is SQIVND (reference sequence). The length of the CDR3 is 12 residues. V gave up 5 bases and J gave up 9 bases; unmatched junction bases: 2. The CDR3 region is CASSPSGVEQFF. CDR3 coding DNA: TGTGCCAGTAGTCCTAGCGGGGTTGAGCAGTTCTTC.

CDR3 nucleotides: TGTGCCAGCAGTTGGGGGACAGGGAACACTGAAGCTTTCTTT. Residues: CASSWGTGNTEAFF. This rearrangement joins TRBV5-6 to TRBJ1-1, with 8 bases lining up with TRBD1. The CDR3 consists of 14 residues. Per germline, CDR1 SGHDT and CDR2 YYEEEE. V was clipped by 5 bases and J by 1 base; unmatched bases: 4.

V gene TRBV4-1 combines with J gene TRBJ2-2, with D possibly TRBD2 on 6 matching bases. The ends were cut back, 4 bases at V and 0 bases at J, with 12 bases in the middle. This CDR3 region has 16 residues. Looked up from germline, CDR1 is MGHRA and CDR2 is YSYEKL. The CDR3 DNA follows: TGCGCCAGCAGCCCGGCCGGGACTCCGAACACCGGGGAGCTGTTTTTT. As protein: CASSPAGTPNTGELFF.

This clone appeared a single time. The chain carries TRBV4-1 and TRBJ2-5; TRBD2 aligns across 10 bases. This CDR3 region has 18 residues. In germline, CDR1 is MGHRA, CDR2 YSYEKL. V lost 1 base, J lost 4 bases, and 12 bases stayed unmatched. CDR3 coding DNA: TGCGCCAGCAGCCAAGCCCCAGGGCTAGCGGGAGTTGGAGAGACCCAGTACTTC. Protein product: CASSQAPGLAGVGETQYF.

V gene TRBV6-5 combines with J gene TRBJ1-1, with D possibly being TRBD1 (6 bases). V lost 7 bases and J 0 bases, leaving 15 bases between the germline ends. CDR1 and CDR2 from the germline V gene are MNHEY and SVGAGI. This CDR3 region has 15 residues. DNA of the CDR3: TGTGCCAGCAAGTGGCGGGGGCCAATGAACACTGAAGCTTTCTTT. Translated, it gives CASKWRGPMNTEAFF.

The chain carries TRBV10-3 and TRBJ1-3, with 9 bases aligning to TRBD1. V gave up 5 bases and J gave up 1 base; unmatched junction bases: 6. There are 16 residues in the CDR3. Germline assignment: CDR1 ENHRY and CDR2 SYGVKD. CDR3 region: CAISPGQGTSGNTIYF. CDR3 DNA sequence: TGTGCCATCAGTCCAGGACAGGGGACGTCTGGAAACACCATATATTTT.

The chain recombines TRBV7-9 with TRBJ2-1; 8 nucleotides agree with TRBD2. This CDR3 region has 17 residues. Germline V gives CDR1 SEHNR, CDR2 FQNEAQ (reference sequence). V shed 5 bases and J 5 bases; nucleotides not matched to a gene: 14. The CDR3 coding sequence is TGTGCCAGCAGCCATCCCCGCGAGCTAGCGGGCGACAATGAGCAGTTCTTC. It yields the protein CASSHPRELAGDNEQFF.

J is TRBJ1-2 and V is TRBV18; D not resolved. Germline V gene sequence: CDR1 KGHSH, CDR2 LQKENI. This CDR3 region has 12 residues. The germline V and J ends were trimmed by 3 bases and 4 bases, with 6 bases remaining between them. The CDR3 reads CASSPDTYGYTF. CDR3 sequence (DNA): TGTGCCAGCTCACCTGACACCTATGGCTACACCTTC.

The chain uses TRBV5-6 and TRBJ2-2; a weak D match, TRBD1 (5 bases). V gave up 1 base and J gave up 2 bases, with 9 bases separating them. CDR3 length equals 15 residues. The germline CDR1 and CDR2 sequences are SGHDT and YYEEEE. The chain's CDR3 is CASSLLDTNTGELFF. The CDR3 DNA is TGTGCCAGCAGCTTGCTGGACACCAACACCGGGGAGCTGTTTTTT. The full variable domain, with the rest looked up from reference TRBV5-6 and TRBJ2-2, is DAGVTQSPTHLIKTRGQQVTLRCSPKSGHDTVSWYQQALGQGPQFIFQYYEEEERQRGNFPDRFSGHQFPNYSSELNVNALLLGDSALYLCASSLLDTNTGELFFGEGSRLTVL.

This sequence joins TRBV19 and TRBJ2-1; D perhaps matches TRBD1 (5 bases). Germline V gene lookup returns CDR1 LNHDA and CDR2 SQIVND (reference sequence). Trimming removed 2 bases at V and 4 bases at J, with 12 bases between. The CDR3 spans 15 residues. The CDR3: CASSIRGDPYNEQFF. Here the CDR3 DNA reads TGTGCCAGTAGTATAAGGGGTGATCCTTACAATGAGCAGTTCTTC.

The rearrangement links TRBV7-9 to TRBJ2-5, with D maybe TRBD1 (6 bases). The CDR3 has 15 amino acids. With 3 bases removed from V and 4 bases from J, the gap between germline ends came to 15 bases. Germline loops: CDR1 SEHNR, CDR2 FQNEAQ (reference sequence). Here the CDR3 reads CASSFIGGTGETQYF. CDR3 DNA sequence: TGTGCCAGCAGCTTCATAGGGGGAACAGGAGAGACCCAGTACTTC.

J is TRBJ2-7 and V is TRBV28; 7 positions agree with TRBD1. The CDR3 runs to 14 residues. The junction had 5 bases not matched to a gene; V was cut back by 6 bases and J by 0 bases. The germline V gene encodes CDR1 MDHEN and CDR2 SYDVKM. CDR3 protein: CASSDQGDSYEQYF. The CDR3, as DNA: TGTGCCAGCAGCGACCAGGGGGACTCCTACGAGCAGTACTTC.

The chain links TRBV29-1 to TRBJ2-7; 9 nucleotides match TRBD1. Germline CDR1 is SQVTM and CDR2 is ANQGSEA. J was trimmed by 1 base and V by 6 bases; bases with no gene match: 7. CDR3 length: 14 residues. The DNA for the CDR3 is TGCAGCGTCATTATGACAGGGGGTTCCTACGAGCAGTACTTC. It encodes CSVIMTGGSYEQYF.

The rearrangement links TRBV19 to TRBJ1-1; weak D call: TRBD1 (6 bases). The germline V and J ends were trimmed by 3 bases and 4 bases, with 9 bases remaining between them. The CDR3 loop spans 13 amino acids. Germline V lookup: CDR1 LNHDA, CDR2 SQIVND (reference sequence). As DNA, the CDR3 is TGTGCCAGTAGTATGTGGACAGCCACTGAAGCTTTCTTT. Translated, it gives CASSMWTATEAFF.

CDR3: CASSSLFGGSGGYTF. CDR3 sequence (DNA): TGTGCCAGCAGTTCCCTCTTCGGGGGGAGTGGGGGCTACACCTTC. This sequence joins TRBV27 and TRBJ1-2; D may be TRBD1 (5 bases). The CDR3 has 15 residues. The germline gives CDR1 MNHEY, CDR2 SMNVEV (reference sequence). V lost 4 bases and J 8 bases, leaving 20 bases between the germline ends.

The chain couples TRBV29-1 to TRBJ2-3; 9 bases map to TRBD2. Germline CDR1 SQVTM, CDR2 ANQGSEA. The CDR3 runs to 16 residues. V trimming: 6 bases; J trimming: 6 bases; junction bases outside the gene matches: 16. This chain's CDR3 is CSVPPEPGLAGDTQYF. CDR3 DNA sequence: TGCAGCGTCCCCCCCGAACCGGGACTAGCAGGGGATACGCAGTATTTT.

The chain combines TRBV4-1 with TRBJ2-1; 7 nucleotides align to TRBD1. The V segment lost 3 bases and the J segment 2 bases; nucleotides outside the gene matches: 13. The germline CDR1 and CDR2 sequences are MGHRA and YSYEKL. This CDR3 contains 18 residues. CDR3 DNA: TGCGCCAGCAGCCAGCGGCCGGGACAGCCATTAACCTACAATGAGCAGTTCTTC. Protein: CASSQRPGQPLTYNEQFF.

The genes are TRBV4-1 and TRBJ2-3; D might be TRBD2 (6 bases). Trimming left V 6 bases short and J 4 bases short, with 11 bases between. The CDR3 spans 13 residues. CDR1 and CDR2 (germline): MGHRA, YSYEKL. The CDR3 nucleotides are TGCGCCAGCAGTCGGGAGTCGGCAGATACGCAGTATTTT. This gives the protein CASSRESADTQYF.

The V gene is TRBV5-4, the J gene TRBJ2-2; 10 bases align to TRBD1. Trimming at V came to 4 bases and at J to 5 bases, leaving 20 bases not matched to a gene. There are 20 residues in the CDR3. The V gene's germline CDR1 is SGHNT and CDR2 YYREEE (reference sequence). CDR3 protein: CASSVPPGQGLPARTGELFF. CDR3 coding DNA: TGTGCCAGCAGCGTACCGCCGGGACAGGGGCTGCCGGCTAGAACCGGGGAGCTGTTTTTT.

The rearrangement uses TRBV6-6 and TRBJ2-1, with TRBD2 matching over 7 bases. V lost 2 bases, J lost 4 bases, and 8 bases stayed unmatched. Germline V CDR1 and CDR2: MNHNY, SVGAGI (reference sequence). The CDR3 consists of 16 residues. The CDR3 here is CASSYGLAEGYNEQFF. The CDR3 nucleotides are TGTGCCAGCAGTTACGGGCTAGCGGAAGGATACAATGAGCAGTTCTTC.

The chain recombines TRBV4-1 with TRBJ2-2, with D maybe TRBD2 (5 bases). V gave up 4 bases and J gave up 2 bases, with 11 bases separating them. CDR1 MGHRA and CDR2 YSYEKL come from the germline V gene. The CDR3 has 15 amino acids. CDR3 coding DNA: TGCGCCAGCAGCCTAGGGCTAGCAAACACCGGGGAGCTGTTTTTT. Encoded protein: CASSLGLANTGELFF.